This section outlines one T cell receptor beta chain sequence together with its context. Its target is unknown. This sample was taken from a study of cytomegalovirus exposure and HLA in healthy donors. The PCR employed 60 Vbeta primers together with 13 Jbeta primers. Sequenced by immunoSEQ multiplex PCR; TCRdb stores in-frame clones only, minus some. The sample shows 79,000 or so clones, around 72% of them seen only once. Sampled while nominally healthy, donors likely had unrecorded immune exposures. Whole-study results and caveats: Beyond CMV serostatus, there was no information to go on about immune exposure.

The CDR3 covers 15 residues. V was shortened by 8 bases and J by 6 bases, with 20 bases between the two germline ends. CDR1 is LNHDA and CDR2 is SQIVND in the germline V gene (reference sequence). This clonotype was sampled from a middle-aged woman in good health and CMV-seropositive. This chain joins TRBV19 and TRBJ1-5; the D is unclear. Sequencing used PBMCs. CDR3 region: CASLDRVVGGQPQHF. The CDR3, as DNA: TGTGCCAGTCTCGATCGGGTGGTTGGAGGTCAGCCCCAGCATTTT.